Presented here are 28 T cell receptor beta chains from one specimen sequenced in a study of T cell responses to AZD1222 COVID-19 vaccine. Clones were sequenced by immunoSEQ multiplex PCR, and TCRdb holds only the in-frame ones, with some missing. The sample contains around 140,000 clones, roughly 90% of which appear only once. The specimen was peripheral blood, collected on day 0 of AZD1222 vaccination. All receptors come from an adult in good health.

This chain connects TRBV27 to TRBJ1-6; TRBD1 matches 10 bases. Germline CDR1 reads MNHEY; CDR2 reads SMNVEV (reference sequence). V was pared by 5 bases and J by 3 bases, with 13 bases of the junction left unmatched. There are 19 residues in the CDR3. The CDR3 sequence: CASSIRTGTGEIYNSPLHF. The CDR3 DNA reads TGTGCCAGCAGTATCCGAACCGGGACAGGGGAAATCTATAATTCACCCCTCCACTTT.

The V gene is TRBV11-2, the J gene TRBJ2-7; 7 bases map to TRBD1. Germline-derived CDR1 and CDR2 are SGHAT and FQNNGV. The CDR3 spans 14 residues. Trimming removed 5 bases from V and 3 bases from J; junction bases left unmatched: 7. The CDR3 sequence is CASSITGTDYEQYF. DNA of the CDR3: TGTGCCAGCAGCATAACCGGGACAGACTACGAGCAGTACTTC. Together with reference TRBV11-2 and TRBJ2-7, the CDR3 gives the full variable domain: EAGVAQSPRYKIIEKRQSVAFWCNPISGHATLYWYQQILGQGPKLLIQFQNNGVVDDSQLPKDRFSAERLKGVDSTLKIQPAKLEDSAVYLCASSITGTDYEQYFGPGTRLTVT.

CDR3 loop: CASSSAGQGPMNTEAFF. DNA of the CDR3: TGTGCCAGCAGCTCTGCGGGCCAGGGGCCGATGAACACTGAAGCTTTCTTT. The rearrangement links TRBV7-9 to TRBJ1-1; D possibly corresponds to TRBD1 (6 bases). Germline values: CDR1 SEHNR, CDR2 FQNEAQ (reference sequence). V lost 4 bases and J lost 0, with 18 bases in between. The CDR3 sequence is 17 residues long.

In this sample, this clone turned up once. Different DNA sequences within this sample yield the same CDR3. J is TRBJ2-7 and V is TRBV27; D gene ambiguous. Trimming took 3 bases from V and 0 from J, leaving 6 bases between them. The V gene's germline CDR1 is MNHEY and CDR2 SMNVEV (reference sequence). The length of the CDR3 is 13 residues. The CDR3 nucleotides read TGTGCCAGCAGTTTCCCTGGCTCCTACGAGCAGTACTTC. It codes for CASSFPGSYEQYF.

This clone came up once. This chain connects TRBV15 to TRBJ1-2; unclear D gene. The CDR3 is 17 residues long. CDR1 is LNHNV and CDR2 is YYDKDF in the germline V gene (reference sequence). The ends were cut back, 0 bases at V and 4 bases at J, with 18 bases in the middle. CDR3 nucleotide sequence: TGTGCCACCAGCAGAGATGTAAACGTAGGAGAAACCTATGGCTACACCTTC. Its protein is CATSRDVNVGETYGYTF. Full variable domain (missing parts from reference TRBV15 and TRBJ1-2): DAMVIQNPRYQVTQFGKPVTLSCSQTLNHNVMYWYQQKSSQAPKLLFHYYDKDFNNEADTPDNFQSRRPNTSFCFLDIRSPGLGDTAMYLCATSRDVNVGETYGYTFGSGTRLTVV.

The V and J genes are TRBV7-9 and TRBJ1-1, with no clear D. The CDR3 length is 16 residues. Germline V CDR1 and CDR2: SEHNR, FQNEAQ (reference sequence). Trimming removed 1 base from V and 0 bases from J, with 12 bases in between. The CDR3 DNA reads as TGTGCCAGCAGCTTAGATCGGTCTTACATGAACACTGAAGCTTTCTTT. It yields the protein CASSLDRSYMNTEAFF.

This sequence joins TRBV5-5 and TRBJ1-5; TRBD1 matches at 7 bases. Germline CDR1 is SGHKS and CDR2 is YYEKEE (reference sequence). Germline trimming cut 4 bases from V and 5 bases from J; bases unmatched to any gene: 9. The CDR3 is 15 residues long. CDR3 bases: TGTGCCAGCAGCCACGGGACAGTTATAGATCAGCCCCAGCATTTT. Its translation is CASSHGTVIDQPQHF.

The chain uses TRBV6-2 or TRBV6-3 and TRBJ2-7; the D gene is possibly TRBD1 (5 bases). This CDR3 contains 15 residues. Germline values: CDR1 MNHEY, CDR2 SVGEGT. Trimming cost V 5 bases and J 0 bases, with 14 bases left between them. CDR3: CASSPLGHNSYEQYF. CDR3 in DNA: TGTGCCAGCAGTCCCCTTGGACACAACTCCTACGAGCAGTACTTC.

The chain has TRBV29-1 and TRBJ2-3; D is unresolved. The CDR3 loop spans 13 amino acids. V dropped 3 bases and J dropped 0 bases, with 7 bases sitting between them. The germline CDR1 and CDR2 sequences are SQVTM and ANQGSEA. For the CDR3, the DNA is TGCAGCGTTGAGAGGCAGAGCACAGATACGCAGTATTTT. Encoded protein: CSVERQSTDTQYF.

V usage is TRBV24-1 and J usage is TRBJ2-4; 9 nucleotides match TRBD1. Germline assignment: CDR1 KGHDR and CDR2 SFDVKD. V was pared by 4 bases and J by 3 bases, with 15 bases of the junction left unmatched. The CDR3 has 19 amino acids. DNA for the CDR3: TGTGCCACCAGTGACTCGGGACAGGGATACCAGGCGAGCAAAAACATTCAGTACTTC. Its protein product is CATSDSGQGYQASKNIQYF.

The CDR3 DNA reads TGTGCCAGCACAAGGGTGGGAAACTACAATGAGCAGTTCTTC. Protein: CASTRVGNYNEQFF. The rearrangement uses TRBV27 and TRBJ2-1; D not resolved. Trimming removed 7 bases from V and 3 bases from J, with 13 bases in between. Germline V CDR1 and CDR2: MNHEY, SMNVEV (reference sequence). The CDR3 runs to 14 residues.

The chain carries TRBV28 and TRBJ1-1, with 7 nucleotides matching TRBD1. The CDR3 spans 18 residues. Germline CDR1 reads MDHEN; CDR2 reads SYDVKM. V lost 2 bases to trimming and J lost 1 base; unmatched junction nucleotides: 13. CDR3 sequence: CASSLSDFYRGQNTEAFF. The CDR3 DNA sequence: TGTGCCAGCAGTTTAAGTGATTTCTACAGGGGCCAGAACACTGAAGCTTTCTTT.

This clone was observed a few times. The chain couples TRBV28 to TRBJ2-1; 8 bases match TRBD2. The CDR3 consists of 13 residues. Per the germline V gene, CDR1 is MDHEN and CDR2 is SYDVKM. Unmatched junction bases numbered 0, after V lost 6 bases and J lost 2 bases. The CDR3 DNA follows: TGTGCCAGCAGCGGGAGGGCCTACAATGAGCAGTTCTTC. Residues: CASSGRAYNEQFF.

The rearrangement links TRBV9 to TRBJ1-1; D gene unclear. The CDR3 length is 15 residues. V lost 2 bases, J lost 0 bases, and 11 bases lay in between. From germline, CDR1 is SGDLS and CDR2 YYNGEE. The CDR3 nucleotides are TGTGCCAGCAGCGTGGCGGCAGATATGAACACTGAAGCTTTCTTT. Translating it yields CASSVAADMNTEAFF.

The chain has TRBV4-1 and TRBJ1-6, with D unclear. From germline, CDR1 is MGHRA and CDR2 YSYEKL. This CDR3 is 16 amino acids long. The ends were cut back, 4 bases at V and 10 bases at J, with 20 bases in the middle. This CDR3 reads CASSPGSRLSGSPLHF. The CDR3 bases are TGCGCCAGCAGCCCCGGCTCTAGGTTGTCGGGCTCACCCCTCCACTTT.

This clone was counted a few times. This chain connects TRBV19 to TRBJ1-1, with D possibly being TRBD1 (6 bases). The germline V gene encodes CDR1 LNHDA and CDR2 SQIVND (reference sequence). V was cut by 2 bases and J by 1 base, with 8 bases left in between. The CDR3 runs 14 residues. This CDR3 reads CASSIRGQNTEAFF. The DNA of the CDR3 is TGTGCCAGTAGTATACGGGGACAGAACACTGAAGCTTTCTTT.

This chain connects TRBV28 to TRBJ2-7; D perhaps matches TRBD2 (5 bases). CDR3 length: 13 residues. Per the germline V gene, CDR1 is MDHEN and CDR2 is SYDVKM. Trimming left V 10 bases short and J 0 bases short, with 13 bases between. As DNA, the CDR3 is TGTGCCACTTGGGGAGACATCTCCTACGAGCAGTACTTC. Its protein product is CATWGDISYEQYF.

The chain is built from TRBV19 and TRBJ1-6; 9 bases map to TRBD1. The V gene's germline CDR1 is LNHDA and CDR2 SQIVND (reference sequence). The CDR3 is 14 residues long. Trimming cost V 6 bases and J 9 bases; bases outside gene matches: 6. In DNA, the CDR3 is TGTGCCAGTAGCGACAGGGGGTTTAGTTCACCCCTCCACTTT. It translates to CASSDRGFSSPLHF.

Here the CDR3 DNA reads TGCGCCAGCAGCCAAGGTACCACTACCTCGCGGGGGGCCTACGAGCAGTACTTC. It encodes CASSQGTTTSRGAYEQYF. V is TRBV4-1 and J is TRBJ2-7; TRBD2 matches at 8 bases. Germline-derived CDR1 and CDR2 are MGHRA and YSYEKL. The CDR3 covers 18 residues. Trimming cost V 1 base and J 2 bases; bases outside gene matches: 13.

V and J are TRBV13 and TRBJ1-4; 7 positions agree with TRBD1. The CDR3 consists of 15 residues. The V gene's germline CDR1 is PRHDT and CDR2 FYEKMQ (reference sequence). Unmatched junction bases numbered 11, after V lost 5 bases and J lost 8 bases. CDR3 region: CASSPAGSTGEKLFF. The CDR3, as DNA: TGTGCCAGCAGCCCCGCGGGGTCGACAGGGGAAAAACTGTTTTTT.

This chain connects TRBV6-1 to TRBJ1-2; weak D call: TRBD1 (6 bases). CDR1 and CDR2 from the germline V gene are MNHNS and SASEGT. This CDR3 comprises 17 residues. Trimming shortened V by 4 bases and J by 5 bases, and 23 bases separated the two germline ends. CDR3 sequence (DNA): TGTGCCAGCAGTGTGGGCAGGGGCCTGGGAGGGGTGTATGGCTACACCTTC. It translates to CASSVGRGLGGVYGYTF.

This sequence joins TRBV3-1 (or the pseudogene TRBV3-2) and TRBJ2-2, with D unresolved. There are 16 residues in the CDR3. V gave up 1 base and J gave up 0 bases, with 9 bases separating them. CDR1 is LGHDT and CDR2 is YNNKEL in the germline V gene (reference sequence). The DNA for the CDR3 is TGTGCCAGCAGCCAAGGGGCCAGACCGAACACCGGGGAGCTGTTTTTT. Translation: CASSQGARPNTGELFF.

The chain combines TRBV18 with TRBJ2-1; D unclear. CDR1 is KGHSH, CDR2 LQKENI, per germline. The length of the CDR3 is 12 residues. V lost 4 bases and J lost 6, with 7 bases in between. CDR3 amino acids: CASSRPGNEQFF. CDR3 DNA: TGTGCCAGCTCACGTCCCGGCAATGAGCAGTTCTTC. Full variable domain (missing parts from reference TRBV18 and TRBJ2-1): NAGVMQNPRHLVRRRGQEARLRCSPMKGHSHVYWYRQLPEEGLKFMVYLQKENIIDESGMPKERFSAEFPKEGPSILRIQQVVRGDSAAYFCASSRPGNEQFFGPGTRLTVL.

The CDR3 spells CASTNTAGDTEAFF. The DNA for the CDR3 is TGTGCCAGCACCAACACGGCAGGGGACACTGAAGCTTTCTTT. This chain links TRBV28 with TRBJ1-1; D is possibly TRBD1 (6 bases). Looked up from germline, CDR1 is MDHEN and CDR2 is SYDVKM. V lost 7 bases, J lost 3 bases, and 15 bases lay in between. There are 14 residues in the CDR3.

DNA for the CDR3: TGTGCCAGCAGCTTCCCAACTAATGAAAAACTGTTTTTT. It codes for CASSFPTNEKLFF. This chain joins TRBV5-6 and TRBJ1-4; D remains unclear. Deletions cut 2 bases from V and 0 bases from J, with 2 bases between. CDR3 length equals 13 residues. Per germline, CDR1 SGHDT and CDR2 YYEEEE.

The CDR3 loop is CASSFLLAGRIYEQYF. The DNA of the CDR3 is TGTGCCAGCAGTTTCCTTCTAGCCGGACGAATCTACGAGCAGTACTTC. This sequence joins TRBV6-5 and TRBJ2-7; D perhaps matches TRBD2 (5 bases). Germline-derived CDR1 and CDR2 are MNHEY and SVGAGI. Deletions cut 4 bases from V and 3 bases from J, with 19 bases between. The CDR3 runs to 16 residues.

The rearrangement joins TRBV7-2 to TRBJ1-2, with D perhaps TRBD1 (5 bases). Per the germline V gene, CDR1 is SGHTA and CDR2 is FQGNSA. The V gene lost 4 bases and the J gene lost 13 bases, with 10 bases spanning the gap. The CDR3 extends over 10 amino acids. The CDR3 loop is CASSSRDFTF. The CDR3 DNA is TGTGCCAGCAGCTCCCGGGACTTCACCTTC.

The chain is built from TRBV5-1 and TRBJ1-1; weak D call: TRBD1 (6 bases). This CDR3 comprises 15 residues. The V gene lost 3 bases and the J gene lost 0 bases, with 12 bases spanning the gap. CDR1 and CDR2 from the germline V gene are SGHRS and YFSETQ. CDR3 loop: CASSSPDSMNTEAFF. In DNA, the CDR3 is TGCGCCAGCAGCTCCCCGGACAGCATGAACACTGAAGCTTTCTTT.